This TCR beta chain was obtained from a study of type 1 and type 2 diabetes patients. PCR was run on genomic DNA. A primer set of 30 forward and 13 reverse primers amplified the CDR3. Each CDR3 protein gets one entry after TCRdb re-called the multiplex PCR reads with MiXCR. The sample has fewer than 350,000 distinct CDR3 sequences; more than 40% are singletons. From germline, CDR1 is SGHNT and CDR2 YYREEE (reference sequence). This CDR3 comprises 14 residues. The J segment lost 1 base and the V segment lost 4 bases, leaving 5 bases of the junction unmatched. Material: peripheral blood mononuclear cells (PBMCs). The TCR originated in a man younger than 35 with type 2 diabetes. The V call is TRBV5-4, the J call TRBJ2-7; 7 bases are shared with TRBD1. The CDR3 protein is CASSTPGQSYEQYF. DNA for the CDR3: TGTGCCAGCAGCACTCCGGGACAGTCCTACGAGCAGTACTTC.